This T cell receptor beta chain was recorded in a study of blood T cells in healthy people across ages. Study-level points and caveats: As age increased, TCR beta diversity per million T cells fell in a roughly linear fashion.

The use of a sample-barcoded 5' primer and a J-beta primer mix characterized a second PCR of roughly 6 to 11 cycles. Each cDNA molecule carried a tag from a template-switch adaptor that contained 12 random nucleotides. Using its own MiXCR run on the 5' RACE reads, TCRdb lists one record per CDR3 protein. The sample gives over 1,500,000 distinct CDR3 sequences, around 50% of which show up once; roughly 2% is in the top ten. To note about this clonotype: Its antigen is unidentified.

Sample donors were healthy Caucasian individuals that came from Russia, aged roughly 6 to 95. Isolated per sample were at least 6 million PBMCs. The CDR3 covers 15 residues. Germline V gene sequence: CDR1 LGHNA, CDR2 YSLEER. Unmatched junction bases numbered 9, after V lost 6 bases and J lost 5 bases. The TCR comes from a woman aged 40 to 55 in good health. This chain links TRBV4-3 with TRBJ2-1; 8 bases are a match to TRBD2. The sequencing input was blood. CDR3 nucleotides: TGCGCCAGCAGACGCGGGGGGCCCACTCACAATGAGCAGTTCTTC. Translation: CASRRGGPTHNEQFF.